The present entry profiles one T cell receptor (beta chain) with its context. Its antigen is as yet unknown. This entry belongs to a study of B cell selection in AIRE deficiency. Findings and limits, study-wide: Shorter CDR3s marked shared Treg sequences, biased toward few non-templated insertions. Approximately 29% of healthy-shared Treg sequences were found among patient Tconv cells.

The regulatory T cell sort gate was CD4+CD25hiCD127low/negative. In the source study's methods: Treg pools: about 6x10^4 distinct patient, approximately 8.8x10^4 donor TCRbeta sequences. Libraries were prepared by immunoSEQ multiplex PCR; TCRdb keeps only in-frame clonotypes and omits some of them. That table gives V, J and clone size, and the DNA gave D and trimming. The sample holds tens of thousands of clones, around nine tenths seen once. The clonotype comes from a human donor in good health. Specimen: CD4+CD25+ Tregs sorted from PBMCs.

The CDR3: CASSLGLAGGQETQYF. The CDR3 DNA follows: TGTGCCAGCAGCTTGGGGCTAGCGGGGGGGCAAGAGACCCAGTACTTC. The chain recombines TRBV5-5 with TRBJ2-5; TRBD2 aligns across 12 bases. Losses at the gene ends were 0 bases for V and 2 bases for J; bases not matched to a gene: 2. The CDR3 has 16 amino acids. The germline V gene has CDR1 SGHKS and CDR2 YYEKEE (reference sequence).